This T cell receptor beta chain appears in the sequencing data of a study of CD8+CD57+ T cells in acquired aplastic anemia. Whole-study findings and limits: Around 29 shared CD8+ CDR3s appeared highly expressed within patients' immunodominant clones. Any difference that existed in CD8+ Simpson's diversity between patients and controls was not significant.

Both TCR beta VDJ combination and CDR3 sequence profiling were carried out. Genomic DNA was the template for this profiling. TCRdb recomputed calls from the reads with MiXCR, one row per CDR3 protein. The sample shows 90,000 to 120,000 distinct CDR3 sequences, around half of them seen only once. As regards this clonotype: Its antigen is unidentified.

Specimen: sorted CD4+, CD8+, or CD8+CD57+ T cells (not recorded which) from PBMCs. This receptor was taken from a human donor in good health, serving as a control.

The CDR3 DNA reads TGTGCCAGTGCTAGAGACGGGATCGGATTATACTATGGCTACACCTTC. Translated, it gives CASARDGIGLYYGYTF. V is TRBV19 and J is TRBJ1-2, with unresolved D. The CDR3 contains 16 residues. V was cut by 8 bases and J by 3 bases, with 22 bases left in between. Germline V gene data show CDR1 as LNHDA and CDR2 as SQIVND (reference sequence).